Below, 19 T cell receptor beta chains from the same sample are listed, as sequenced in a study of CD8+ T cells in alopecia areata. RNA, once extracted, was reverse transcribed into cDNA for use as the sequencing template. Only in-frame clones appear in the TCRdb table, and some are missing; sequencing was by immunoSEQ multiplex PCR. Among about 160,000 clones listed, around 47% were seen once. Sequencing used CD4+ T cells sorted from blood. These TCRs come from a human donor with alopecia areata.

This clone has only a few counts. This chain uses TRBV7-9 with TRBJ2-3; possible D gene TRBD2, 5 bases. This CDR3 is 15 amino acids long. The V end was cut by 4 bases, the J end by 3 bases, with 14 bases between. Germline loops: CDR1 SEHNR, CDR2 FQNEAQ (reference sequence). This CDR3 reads CASSSPGLGTDTQYF. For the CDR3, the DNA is TGTGCCAGCAGCTCGCCGGGGTTGGGAACAGATACGCAGTATTTT.

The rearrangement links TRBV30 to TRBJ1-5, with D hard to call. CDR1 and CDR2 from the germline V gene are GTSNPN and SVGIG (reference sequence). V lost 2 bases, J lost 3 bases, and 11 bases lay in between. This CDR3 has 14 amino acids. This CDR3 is CAWSLSSTNQPQHF. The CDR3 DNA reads TGTGCCTGGAGTTTGAGTAGTACCAATCAGCCCCAGCATTTT.

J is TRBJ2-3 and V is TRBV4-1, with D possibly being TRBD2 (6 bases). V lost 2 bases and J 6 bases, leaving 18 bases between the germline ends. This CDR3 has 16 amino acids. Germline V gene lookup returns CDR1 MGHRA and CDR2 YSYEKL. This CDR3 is CASSQRSGGTWDTQYF. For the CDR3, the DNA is TGCGCCAGCAGCCAACGTAGTGGAGGGACCTGGGATACGCAGTATTTT.

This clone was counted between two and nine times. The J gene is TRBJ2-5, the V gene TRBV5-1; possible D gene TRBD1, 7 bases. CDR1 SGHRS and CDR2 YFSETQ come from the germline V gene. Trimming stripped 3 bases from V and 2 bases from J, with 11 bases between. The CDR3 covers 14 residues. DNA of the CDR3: TGCGCCAGCAGCTGGAGGGACAGACAAGAGACCCAGTACTTC. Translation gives CASSWRDRQETQYF.

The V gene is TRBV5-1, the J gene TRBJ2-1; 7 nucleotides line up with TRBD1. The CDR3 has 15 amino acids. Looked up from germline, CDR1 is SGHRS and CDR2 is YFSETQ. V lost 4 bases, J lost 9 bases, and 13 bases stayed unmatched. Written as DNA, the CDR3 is TGCGCCAGCAGCAGACAGGGCGCCCCAGGGACTGAGCAGTTCTTC. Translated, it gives CASSRQGAPGTEQFF.

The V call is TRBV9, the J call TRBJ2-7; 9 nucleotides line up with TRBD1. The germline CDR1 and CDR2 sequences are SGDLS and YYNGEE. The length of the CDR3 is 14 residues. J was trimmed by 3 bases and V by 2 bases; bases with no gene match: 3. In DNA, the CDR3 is TGTGCCAGCAGCGTGGGGACAGGGTTCTACGAGCAGTACTTC. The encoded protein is CASSVGTGFYEQYF.

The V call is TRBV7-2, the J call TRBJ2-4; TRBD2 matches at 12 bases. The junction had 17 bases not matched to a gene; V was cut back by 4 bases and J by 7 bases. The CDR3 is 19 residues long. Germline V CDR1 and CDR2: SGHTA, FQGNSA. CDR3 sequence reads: CASSSSGRAGAGTLNIQYF. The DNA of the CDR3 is TGTGCCAGCAGCTCTAGCGGGAGGGCCGGGGCAGGCACGTTGAACATTCAGTACTTC.

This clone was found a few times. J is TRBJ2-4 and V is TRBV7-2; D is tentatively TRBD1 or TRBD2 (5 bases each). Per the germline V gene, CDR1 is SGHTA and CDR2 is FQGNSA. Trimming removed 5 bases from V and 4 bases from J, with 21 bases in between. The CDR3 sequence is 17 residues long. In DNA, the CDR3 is TGTGCCAGCAGCCCAAGGGACCTACCAGTGGGGAAAAACATTCAGTACTTC. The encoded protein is CASSPRDLPVGKNIQYF. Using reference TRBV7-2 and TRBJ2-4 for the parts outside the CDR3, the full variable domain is GAGVSQSPSNKVTEKGKDVELRCDPISGHTALYWYRQSLGQGLEFLIYFQGNSAPDKSGLPSDRFSAERTGGSVSTLTIQRTQQEDSAVYLCASSPRDLPVGKNIQYFGAGTRLSVL.

The CDR3 region is CASSRDGQGAAGYTF. In DNA, the CDR3 is TGTGCCAGCAGCCGGGACGGACAGGGGGCAGCTGGCTACACCTTC. The chain is built from TRBV6-5 and TRBJ1-2, with TRBD1 matching over 11 bases. Germline-derived CDR1 and CDR2 are MNHEY and SVGAGI. J lost 7 bases, V lost 6 bases, and 10 bases had no gene match. The CDR3 runs 15 residues.

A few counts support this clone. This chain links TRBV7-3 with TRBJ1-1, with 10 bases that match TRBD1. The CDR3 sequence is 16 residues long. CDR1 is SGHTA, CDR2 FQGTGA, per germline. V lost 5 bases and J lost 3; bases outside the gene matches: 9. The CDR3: CASSPGTGVIDTEAFF. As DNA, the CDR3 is TGTGCCAGCAGCCCCGGGACAGGGGTAATTGACACTGAAGCTTTCTTT.

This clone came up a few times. The CDR3 region has the DNA TGTGCCAGCAGACCGACAGGGTCGGGGAATGGCTACACCTTC. Its translation: CASRPTGSGNGYTF. The V and J genes are TRBV7-9 and TRBJ1-2; 7 bases match TRBD1. J was trimmed by 6 bases and V by 6 bases; bases with no gene match: 10. The germline V gene encodes CDR1 SEHNR and CDR2 FQNEAQ (reference sequence). This CDR3 contains 14 residues. The whole variable domain, filled in from reference TRBV7-9 and TRBJ1-2, reads DTGVSQNPRHKITKRGQNVTFRCDPISEHNRLYWYRQTLGQGPEFLTYFQNEAQLEKSRLLSDRFSAERPKGSFSTLEIQRTEQGDSAMYLCASRPTGSGNGYTFGSGTRLTVV.

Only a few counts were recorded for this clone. This chain's CDR3 is CSVAGADTQYF. CDR3 nucleotide sequence: TGCAGCGTTGCTGGCGCAGATACGCAGTATTTT. V and J are TRBV29-1 and TRBJ2-3; D unclear. This CDR3 region has 11 residues. The germline gives CDR1 SQVTM, CDR2 ANQGSEA. Trimming took off 4 bases at V and 4 bases at J, with 6 bases between the two ends.

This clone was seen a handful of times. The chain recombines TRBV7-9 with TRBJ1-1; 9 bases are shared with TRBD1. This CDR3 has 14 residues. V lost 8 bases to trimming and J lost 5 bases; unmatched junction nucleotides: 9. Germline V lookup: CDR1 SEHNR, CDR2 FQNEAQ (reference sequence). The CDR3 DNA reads TGTGCCAGCTCGTCGGACAGGGGATCAACTGAAGCTTTCTTT. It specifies CASSSDRGSTEAFF.

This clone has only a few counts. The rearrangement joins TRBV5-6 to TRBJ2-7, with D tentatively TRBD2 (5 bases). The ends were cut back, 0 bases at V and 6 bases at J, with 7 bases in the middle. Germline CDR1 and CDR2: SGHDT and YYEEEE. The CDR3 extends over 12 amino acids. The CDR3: CASSLGGSEQYF. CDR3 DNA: TGTGCCAGCAGCTTGGGAGGGAGCGAGCAGTACTTC.

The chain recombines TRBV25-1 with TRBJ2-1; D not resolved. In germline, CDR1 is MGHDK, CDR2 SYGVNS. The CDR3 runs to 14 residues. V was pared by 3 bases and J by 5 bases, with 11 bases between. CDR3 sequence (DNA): TGTGCCAGCAGTGATTCCCAGCTCCACAATGAGCAGTTCTTC. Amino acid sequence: CASSDSQLHNEQFF.

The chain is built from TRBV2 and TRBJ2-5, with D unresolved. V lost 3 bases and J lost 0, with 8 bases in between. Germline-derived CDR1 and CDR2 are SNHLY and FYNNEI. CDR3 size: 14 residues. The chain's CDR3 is CASSDRRYQETQYF. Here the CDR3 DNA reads TGTGCCAGCAGTGATAGACGGTACCAAGAGACCCAGTACTTC.

CDR3 loop: CASSQDPGQYGTRGQPQHF. The CDR3 region has the DNA TGCGCCAGCAGCCAAGACCCGGGACAGTATGGAACAAGAGGTCAGCCCCAGCATTTT. V is TRBV4-1 and J is TRBJ1-5, with TRBD1 matching over 7 bases. This CDR3 spans 19 amino acids. V dropped 0 bases and J dropped 6; count of bases not matched to a gene: 17. Germline CDR1 reads MGHRA; CDR2 reads YSYEKL.

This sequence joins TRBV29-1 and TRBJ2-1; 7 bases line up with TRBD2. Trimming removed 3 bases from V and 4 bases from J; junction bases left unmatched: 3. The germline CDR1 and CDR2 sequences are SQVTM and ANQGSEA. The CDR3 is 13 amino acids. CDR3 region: CSVDGGLYNEQFF. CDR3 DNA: TGCAGCGTTGACGGGGGACTATACAATGAGCAGTTCTTC.

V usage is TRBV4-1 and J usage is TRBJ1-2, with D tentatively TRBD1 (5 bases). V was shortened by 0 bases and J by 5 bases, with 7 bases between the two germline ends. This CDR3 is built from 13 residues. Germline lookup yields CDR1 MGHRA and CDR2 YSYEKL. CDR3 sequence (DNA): TGCGCCAGCAGCCAAGACAGGGAGTATGGCTACACCTTC. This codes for CASSQDREYGYTF.